This TCR beta chain is from a study of blood T cell repertoires in COVID-19. The wider study: Nucleic acid was either cDNA or gDNA, and it came from T cells, B-cell-depleted T cells, or PBMCs.

Germline CDR1 reads SGHAT; CDR2 reads FQNNGV. V was clipped by 5 bases and J by 8 bases, with 13 bases between them. The CDR3 runs 13 residues. TCRdb's copy holds only in-frame clones and misses some; the assay was immunoSEQ multiplex PCR. The sample consists of roughly 180,000 clones, 84% of them appearing once. This clonotype was sampled from a human donor in a cohort sampled during active COVID-19. The chain recombines TRBV11-2 with TRBJ2-1; possible D gene TRBD2, 6 bases. Sample: peripheral blood. In nucleotides, the CDR3 is TGTGCCAGCAGCCCGGCGGAGGGTGATGAGCAGTTCTTC. Encoded protein: CASSPAEGDEQFF.